What follows describes a single T cell receptor beta chain. Its specificity is unknown. These data belong to a study of T cell repertoires in cytomegalovirus infection. For the study at large: Evidence of both CMV infection and a matching HLA type came from public TCR beta signatures.

MiXCR, applied by TCRdb to the reads, yields one record per CDR3 protein. The repertoire holds roughly 200,000 distinct CDR3 sequences, about a sixth seen once, with almost 25% in the top ten. Whole-study findings and limits: CMV-specific TCR beta clonotypes restricted by HLA-C were the ones dominating the ex vivo response.

CDR1 SGHTA and CDR2 FQGNSA come from the germline V gene. This CDR3 comprises 12 residues. V was cut by 4 bases and J by 1 base, with 4 bases left in between. This rearrangement joins TRBV7-2 to TRBJ1-1; no reliable D call. Sequencing was carried out using CD8+ T cells from PBMCs. This TCR was sampled from a human donor in good health (CMV status not recorded). Some clones in this sample may be carry-over from other donors' samples. The CDR3 sequence is CASSWGNTEAFF. CDR3 DNA: TGTGCCAGCAGCTGGGGGAACACTGAAGCTTTCTTT.